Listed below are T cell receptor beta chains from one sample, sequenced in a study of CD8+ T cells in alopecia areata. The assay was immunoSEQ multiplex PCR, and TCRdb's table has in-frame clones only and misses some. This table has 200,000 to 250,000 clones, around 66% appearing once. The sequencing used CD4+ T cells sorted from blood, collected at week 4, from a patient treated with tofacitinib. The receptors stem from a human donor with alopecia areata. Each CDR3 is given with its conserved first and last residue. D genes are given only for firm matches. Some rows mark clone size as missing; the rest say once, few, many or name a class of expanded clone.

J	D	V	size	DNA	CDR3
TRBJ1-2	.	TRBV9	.	TGTGCCAGCAGCGTAGGGGGGGATTTCGGCTATGGCTACACCTTC	CASSVGGDFGYGYTF
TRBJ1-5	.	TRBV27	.	TGTGCCAGCAGGGATATCCAGGGCGGCAATCAGCCCCAGCATTTT	CASRDIQGGNQPQHF
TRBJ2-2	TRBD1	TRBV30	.	TGTGCCTGGAGAGATTCGGGACAGGGGATCACCGGGGAGCTGTTTTTT	CAWRDSGQGITGELFF
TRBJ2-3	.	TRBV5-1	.	TGCGCCAGCAGCTTGGAGCCCACAGATACGCAGTATTTT	CASSLEPTDTQYF
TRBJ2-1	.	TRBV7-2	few	TGTGCCAGCAGCTTAGCGAACGCGGTCAGGGGTGAGCAGTTCTTC	CASSLANAVRGEQFF
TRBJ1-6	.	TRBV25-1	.	TGTGCCAGCCGGGGACCTAATTCACCCCTCCACTTT	CASRGPNSPLHF
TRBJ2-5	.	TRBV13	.	TGTGCCAGCGCCCGATCAGGGAATCCCCAAGAGACCCAGTACTTC	CASARSGNPQETQYF
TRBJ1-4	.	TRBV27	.	TGTGCCAGCAGTTTGGCTTCTGAAAAACTGTTTTTT	CASSLASEKLFF
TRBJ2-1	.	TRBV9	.	TGTGCCAGCAGCGTAGAAGACAGTCAGGGTGAGCAGTTCTTC	CASSVEDSQGEQFF
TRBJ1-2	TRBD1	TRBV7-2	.	TGTGCCAGCAGCGGGCTCGTGACAGGGGGCGCTCCCTATGGCTACACCTTC	CASSGLVTGGAPYGYTF
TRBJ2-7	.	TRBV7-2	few	TGTGCCAGCAGCTTCTTGCCAGACCTACCCTACGAGCAGTACTTC	CASSFLPDLPYEQYF
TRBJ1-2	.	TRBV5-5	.	TGTGCCAGCAGCCGCGAAGAGGACAGTTATGGCTACACCTTC	CASSREEDSYGYTF
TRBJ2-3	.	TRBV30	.	TGTGCCTGGAGTGTAAGGGATACGCAGTATTTT	CAWSVRDTQYF
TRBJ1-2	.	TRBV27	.	TGTGCCAGCAGCCCCGGGGCTTTTAACTATGGCTACACCTTC	CASSPGAFNYGYTF
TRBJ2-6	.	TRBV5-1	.	TGCGCCAGCAGCTTGGGGCACGGTGGGGCCAACGTCCTGACTTTC	CASSLGHGGANVLTF
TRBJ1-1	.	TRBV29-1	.	TGCAGCGTGGGGTGGAGCACTGAAGCTTTCTTT	CSVGWSTEAFF
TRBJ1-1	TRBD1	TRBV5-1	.	TGCGCCAGCAGCCCGAGACAGGGGGGAACTGAAGCTTTCTTT	CASSPRQGGTEAFF
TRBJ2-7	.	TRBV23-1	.	TGCGCCAGAAGGACTTTACAGGGACATGAGCAGTACTTC	CARRTLQGHEQYF
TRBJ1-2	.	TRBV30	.	TGTGCCTGGAGTCCGGGTCTCTCTTATGGCTACACCTTC	CAWSPGLSYGYTF
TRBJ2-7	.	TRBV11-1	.	TGTGCCAGCAGCAGCTTTACTCTCGGGACACCCTACGAGCAGTACTTC	CASSSFTLGTPYEQYF
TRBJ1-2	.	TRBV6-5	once	TGTGCCAGCACTGGGGCCTATGGCTACACCTTC	CASTGAYGYTF
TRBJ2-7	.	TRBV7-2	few	TGTGCCAGCAGCAGAGAAGCGATTGGGGAGCAGTACTTC	CASSREAIGEQYF
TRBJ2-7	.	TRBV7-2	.	TGTGCCAGCAGCGGCGGGGTGGGGGCCTACGAGCAGTACTTC	CASSGGVGAYEQYF
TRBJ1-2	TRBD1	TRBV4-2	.	TGTGCCAGCAGCCAAGATCGGCAGGGGGCGAACTATGGCTACACCTTC	CASSQDRQGANYGYTF